One and the same sample provided the 28 T cell receptor beta chains below, sequenced in a study of control samples from healthy donors and cancer patients. Data came from immunoSEQ multiplex PCR; TCRdb stores just in-frame clones and leaves some out. The sample has fewer than 200,000 clones; 88% are singletons. Sequencing input: blood. These receptors were taken from a woman aged 25-40 years in good health.

The V gene is TRBV7-2, the J gene TRBJ1-4; D is possibly TRBD1 (6 bases). Germline lookup yields CDR1 SGHTA and CDR2 FQGNSA. V shed 6 bases and J shed 2 bases, with 13 bases lying between them. This CDR3 spans 15 amino acids. Here the CDR3 DNA reads TGTGCCAGCAGTTCGACAGGCGCTACTAATGAAAAACTGTTTTTT. This gives the protein CASSSTGATNEKLFF.

The chain combines TRBV7-9 with TRBJ1-3; TRBD1 aligns across 8 bases. Unmatched junction bases numbered 10, after V lost 7 bases and J lost 2 bases. This CDR3 spans 16 amino acids. Per the germline V gene, CDR1 is SEHNR and CDR2 is FQNEAQ (reference sequence). CDR3 sequence reads: CASTDRTGRTGNTIYF. CDR3 DNA sequence: TGTGCCAGCACCGATCGGACAGGGAGGACTGGAAACACCATATATTTT.

The table lists this clone with a count of one. V usage is TRBV5-4 and J usage is TRBJ1-3, with 9 nucleotides matching TRBD1. The length of the CDR3 is 17 residues. Germline trimming cut 4 bases from V and 3 bases from J; bases unmatched to any gene: 11. CDR1 SGHNT and CDR2 YYREEE come from the germline V gene (reference sequence). The CDR3 DNA reads as TGTGCCAGCAGCATCGCTAACAGGGGGCAGAGTGGAAACACCATATATTTT. Its translation: CASSIANRGQSGNTIYF.

The chain links TRBV19 to TRBJ1-1; a weak D match, TRBD1 (6 bases). Germline CDR1 is LNHDA and CDR2 is SQIVND (reference sequence). The V and J ends lost 3 bases and 4 bases respectively, with 18 bases between them. The CDR3 consists of 16 residues. Written as DNA, the CDR3 is TGTGCCAGTAGTATTAGTGCAGGGGTGAGCGGCACTGAAGCTTTCTTT. It specifies CASSISAGVSGTEAFF.

This chain joins TRBV5-1 and TRBJ2-3; D is unclear. The CDR3 is 11 amino acids. V was pared by 5 bases and J by 3 bases, with 4 bases between. Germline values: CDR1 SGHRS, CDR2 YFSETQ. The CDR3 reads CASRLTDTQYF. The DNA of the CDR3 is TGCGCCAGCAGGTTGACAGATACGCAGTATTTT.

The chain employs TRBV6-4 and TRBJ2-3; 8 nucleotides match TRBD2. In germline, CDR1 is MRHNA, CDR2 SNTAGT. This CDR3 spans 16 amino acids. Trimming took 0 bases from V and 0 from J; bases not matched to a gene: 2. This CDR3 reads CASSDSSGGSTDTQYF. The CDR3 bases are TGTGCCAGCAGTGACTCGAGCGGGGGCAGCACAGATACGCAGTATTTT.

CDR3 nucleotide sequence: TGCGCCAGCAGCCAAGAGCTAGGTGCTTTCCACGAGCAGTACGTC. As protein: CASSQELGAFHEQYV. V and J are TRBV4-1 and TRBJ2-7, with no clear D. Trimming stripped 0 bases from V and 5 bases from J, with 14 bases between. CDR3 size: 15 residues. Germline CDR1 reads MGHRA; CDR2 reads YSYEKL.

This sequence joins TRBV2 and TRBJ2-3, with unresolved D. The ends were cut back, 3 bases at V and 4 bases at J, with 5 bases in the middle. Germline V lookup: CDR1 SNHLY, CDR2 FYNNEI. The CDR3 is made up of 12 amino acids. The chain's CDR3 is CASSDIPDTQYF. CDR3 sequence (DNA): TGTGCCAGCAGTGATATACCAGATACGCAGTATTTT.

The chain carries TRBV5-1 and TRBJ1-1, with D uncertain. Germline loops: CDR1 SGHRS, CDR2 YFSETQ. CDR3 length equals 14 residues. Trimming stripped 6 bases from V and 6 bases from J, with 18 bases between. The CDR3 spells CASTLEGSSSEAFF. The CDR3 DNA follows: TGCGCCAGCACCCTCGAGGGATCTAGCTCTGAAGCTTTCTTT.

This clone was observed a single time. This sequence joins TRBV5-4 and TRBJ1-1, with unresolved D. The germline V gene encodes CDR1 SGHNT and CDR2 YYREEE (reference sequence). This CDR3 spans 13 amino acids. V lost 4 bases, J lost 1 base, and 8 bases lay in between. CDR3 nucleotides: TGTGCCAGCAGCCCCCGGGGGAACACTGAAGCTTTCTTT. As protein: CASSPRGNTEAFF.

This clone was observed once. The chain carries TRBV10-3 and TRBJ2-3; 8 bases align to TRBD2. This CDR3 has 15 residues. The germline V gene has CDR1 ENHRY and CDR2 SYGVKD. V shed 4 bases and J 6 bases; nucleotides not matched to a gene: 9. The CDR3 here is CAISATSGTLDTQYF. CDR3 DNA: TGTGCCATCAGTGCTACTAGCGGTACTTTGGATACGCAGTATTTT.

The chain employs TRBV6-2 or TRBV6-3 and TRBJ1-2; 9 bases map to TRBD1. The germline V gene has CDR1 MNHEY and CDR2 SVGEGT. V lost 5 bases to trimming and J lost 2 bases; unmatched junction nucleotides: 3. This CDR3 is built from 14 residues. The CDR3 region is CASSPGTGNYGYTF. The CDR3 DNA is TGTGCCAGCAGTCCCGGGACAGGGAACTATGGCTACACCTTC.

This chain uses TRBV30 with TRBJ1-6; D gene unclear. The CDR3 sequence is 13 residues long. CDR1 is GTSNPN, CDR2 SVGIG, per germline (reference sequence). V lost 1 base and J lost 7, with 8 bases in between. CDR3 sequence: CAWSADGNSPLHF. CDR3 nucleotides: TGTGCCTGGAGTGCCGACGGCAATTCACCCCTCCACTTT. Supplemented by reference TRBV30 and TRBJ1-6, the full variable domain reads SQTIHQWPATLVQPVGSPLSLECTVEGTSNPNLYWYRQAAGRGLQLLFYSVGIGQISSEVPQNLSASRPQDRQFILSSKKLLLSDSGFYLCAWSADGNSPLHFGNGTRLTVT.

The chain links TRBV9 to TRBJ1-2; D may be TRBD1 (6 bases). Germline assignment: CDR1 SGDLS and CDR2 YYNGEE. Trimming stripped 4 bases from V and 8 bases from J, with 18 bases between. The CDR3 consists of 14 residues. This chain's CDR3 is CASSLPAGGRGYTF. CDR3 bases: TGTGCCAGCAGCCTTCCGGCTGGGGGGCGAGGCTACACCTTC.

This clone was seen only once. The chain is built from TRBV5-1 and TRBJ2-7; TRBD1 agrees at 7 bases. The CDR3 loop spans 15 amino acids. Germline lookup yields CDR1 SGHRS and CDR2 YFSETQ. Germline trimming cut 4 bases from V and 2 bases from J; bases unmatched to any gene: 9. As DNA, the CDR3 is TGCGCCAGCAGCCAGGGGGATAGGAATACCTACGAGCAGTACTTC. Protein product: CASSQGDRNTYEQYF.

The CDR3 loop is CASSPSSGGVNEQFF. For the CDR3, the DNA is TGTGCCAGCAGCCCGTCTAGCGGGGGGGTGAATGAGCAGTTCTTC. The chain couples TRBV4-2 to TRBJ2-1; 12 nucleotides match TRBD2. The CDR3 is made up of 15 amino acids. CDR1 LGHNA and CDR2 YNFKEQ come from the germline V gene. The J segment lost 7 bases and the V segment lost 4 bases, leaving 5 bases of the junction unmatched.

The chain recombines TRBV7-9 with TRBJ2-3; possible D gene TRBD1, 6 bases. The germline V gene encodes CDR1 SEHNR and CDR2 FQNEAQ (reference sequence). There are 18 residues in the CDR3. V was cut by 1 base and J by 2 bases, with 19 bases left in between. CDR3 coding DNA: TGTGCCAGCAGCTTAGTGGGGGCCCAGGTTGGCCTCACAGATACGCAGTATTTT. Translating gives CASSLVGAQVGLTDTQYF. The full variable domain, its missing parts supplied by reference TRBV7-9 and TRBJ2-3, is DTGVSQNPRHKITKRGQNVTFRCDPISEHNRLYWYRQTLGQGPEFLTYFQNEAQLEKSRLLSDRFSAERPKGSFSTLEIQRTEQGDSAMYLCASSLVGAQVGLTDTQYFGPGTRLTVL.

This clone has just one count. The chain combines TRBV28 with TRBJ1-2; a weak D match, TRBD1 (5 bases). This CDR3 comprises 13 residues. Germline CDR1 is MDHEN and CDR2 is SYDVKM. The CDR3 is CASRRGGYYGYTF. In nucleotides, the CDR3 is TGTGCTTCTAGAAGGGGAGGGTACTATGGCTACACCTTC.

The chain links TRBV24-1 to TRBJ2-1; no firm D call. Germline V lookup: CDR1 KGHDR, CDR2 SFDVKD. The CDR3 is 17 amino acids. With 6 bases removed from V and 0 bases from J, the gap between germline ends came to 17 bases. CDR3 DNA sequence: TGTGCCACCAGTCATGGCGTGGGCCCGAGCTCCTACAATGAGCAGTTCTTC. Translating gives CATSHGVGPSSYNEQFF.

This chain links TRBV19 with TRBJ2-7; 12 nucleotides line up with TRBD2. CDR1 LNHDA and CDR2 SQIVND come from the germline V gene (reference sequence). The trim removed 3 bases at V and 8 bases at J, leaving 8 bases unmatched. This CDR3 comprises 15 residues. CDR3 sequence (DNA): TGTGCCAGTAGTATGGCGACTAGCGGGAGAGTCAAGCAGTACTTC. Translated: CASSMATSGRVKQYF. Combining the CDR3 with reference TRBV19 and TRBJ2-7 gives the whole variable domain DGGITQSPKYLFRKEGQNVTLSCEQNLNHDAMYWYRQDPGQGLRLIYYSQIVNDFQKGDIAEGYSVSREKKESFPLTVTSAQKNPTAFYLCASSMATSGRVKQYFGPGTRLTVT.

This chain connects TRBV4-2 to TRBJ1-2; D not certain. V lost 3 bases to trimming and J lost 6 bases, with 14 bases between them. From germline, CDR1 is LGHNA and CDR2 YNFKEQ. The CDR3 contains 14 residues. CDR3 amino acids: CASSHRPPGNGYTF. Here the CDR3 DNA reads TGTGCCAGCAGCCACCGACCTCCGGGAAATGGCTACACCTTC.

This sequence joins TRBV5-4 and TRBJ2-7; D is possibly TRBD1 (5 bases). The V gene lost 1 base and the J gene lost 1 base, with 6 bases spanning the gap. The CDR3 sequence is 13 residues long. Germline values: CDR1 SGHNT, CDR2 YYREEE (reference sequence). This CDR3 reads CASSLQGSYEQYV. CDR3 sequence (DNA): TGTGCCAGCAGCTTGCAGGGTTCCTACGAGCAGTACGTC.

The gene calls are TRBV29-1 and TRBJ1-1; D unclear. This CDR3 has 13 amino acids. V lost 7 bases to trimming and J lost 0 bases, with 12 bases between them. The germline V gene has CDR1 SQVTM and CDR2 ANQGSEA. This CDR3 reads CSALDGLNTEAFF. CDR3 DNA: TGCAGCGCGTTGGACGGATTGAACACTGAAGCTTTCTTT.

This clone was counted many times. The CDR3 here is CAWKGGSEAEAFF. DNA for the CDR3: TGTGCCTGGAAAGGCGGGTCGGAGGCTGAAGCTTTCTTT. The V gene is TRBV30, the J gene TRBJ1-1, with D unclear. The ends were cut back, 4 bases at V and 6 bases at J, with 15 bases in the middle. This CDR3 contains 13 residues. Germline CDR1 is GTSNPN and CDR2 is SVGIG (reference sequence).

The chain has TRBV5-1 and TRBJ1-2; D is undetermined. With 5 bases removed from V and 4 bases from J, the gap between germline ends came to 12 bases. Per germline, CDR1 SGHRS and CDR2 YFSETQ. The CDR3 consists of 13 residues. The CDR3, as DNA: TGCGCCAGCAGTATGCAAGAGGGCTATGGCTACACCTTC. This codes for CASSMQEGYGYTF.

This rearrangement joins TRBV5-1 to TRBJ1-1; 7 bases fit TRBD1. Looked up from germline, CDR1 is SGHRS and CDR2 is YFSETQ. This CDR3 is 14 amino acids long. V gave up 5 bases and J gave up 7 bases; unmatched junction bases: 11. The CDR3 DNA is TGCGCCAGCAGTGTCGCACCGGGACAGCTTGAAGCTTTCTTT. Its translation is CASSVAPGQLEAFF.

The gene calls are TRBV5-1 and TRBJ1-1; D ambiguous. The CDR3 is 13 amino acids. Germline CDR1 is SGHRS and CDR2 is YFSETQ. V gave up 0 bases and J gave up 5 bases, with 8 bases separating them. The CDR3: CASSLVGRTEAFF. CDR3 DNA sequence: TGCGCCAGCAGCTTGGTGGGGAGGACTGAAGCTTTCTTT.

The J gene is TRBJ2-3, the V gene TRBV28; the D gene is possibly TRBD1 (6 bases). CDR1 is MDHEN and CDR2 is SYDVKM in the germline V gene. V dropped 1 base and J dropped 1 base, with 15 bases sitting between them. The CDR3 covers 17 residues. CDR3 residues: CASSLSGTPSGTDTQYF. CDR3 nucleotides: TGTGCCAGCAGTTTATCTGGGACACCCTCCGGCACAGATACGCAGTATTTT.